This is a list of T cell receptor beta chains from one sample in a study of beta chain features in type 1 diabetes. Some clones are missing from TCRdb's copy, which holds only in-frame ones; the method was immunoSEQ multiplex PCR. This table holds 810,000 or so clones, roughly 15% found once. Sequences were obtained from naive CD4+ T cells from blood. The receptors originated from a woman aged 18-29 years in good health. Both conserved end residues are part of each CDR3. The D gene is left open where the match is weak. For some rows the clone size is stated as once, few or many, or as a class when expanded; others skip it.

d_call	v_call	clone_size	j_call	cdr3_aa	cdr3_nt
.	TRBV1	.	TRBJ2-7	CTSSHNYRAGLSYEQYF	TGCACCAGCAGCCATAATTACCGAGCGGGACTTTCCTACGAGCAGTACTTC
.	TRBV4-3	few	TRBJ2-7	CASSQGTAEGYEQYF	TGCGCCAGCAGCCAAGGGACAGCGGAAGGCTACGAGCAGTACTTC
.	TRBV28	.	TRBJ2-7	CASSMDGTRNEQYF	TGTGCCAGCAGCATGGACGGGACACGGAACGAGCAGTACTTC
.	TRBV7-9	few	TRBJ2-1	CASSLVGSSYNEQFF	TGTGCCAGCAGCTTAGTAGGGTCGAGCTACAATGAGCAGTTCTTC
.	TRBV5-4	few	TRBJ2-1	CASSLAGSYNEQFF	TGTGCCAGCAGCTTGGCCGGATCGTACAATGAGCAGTTCTTC
.	TRBV7-2	.	TRBJ2-2	CASSARAGRELFF	TGTGCCAGCAGCGCGAGGGCTGGCCGGGAGCTGTTTTTT
TRBD2	TRBV4-3	few	TRBJ2-1	CASSIRLAGPNEQFF	TGCGCCAGCAGCATACGACTAGCGGGACCCAATGAGCAGTTCTTC
.	TRBV6-6	once	TRBJ1-1	CASTYMWTEAFF	TGTGCCAGCACCTACATGTGGACAGAGGCTTTCTTT
.	TRBV18	few	TRBJ2-7	CASSSGYVSEQYF	TGTGCCAGCTCGTCAGGGTATGTGTCCGAGCAGTACTTC
TRBD2	TRBV5-4	few	TRBJ2-1	CASSPGVSGRDNEQFF	TGTGCCAGCAGCCCAGGTGTGAGCGGGAGGGACAATGAGCAGTTCTTC
.	TRBV6-5	.	TRBJ1-2	CASRTPGKPYGYTF	TGTGCCAGCAGGACCCCCGGGAAACCATATGGCTACACCTTC
.	TRBV7-3	few	TRBJ2-6	CASSLMSGANVLTF	TGTGCCAGCAGCTTAATGTCCGGGGCCAACGTCCTGACTTTC
.	TRBV2	.	TRBJ1-5	CASSSSESGINQPQHF	TGTGCCAGCAGCTCCAGCGAATCGGGCATCAATCAGCCCCAGCATTTT
TRBD1	TRBV6-5	once	TRBJ2-3	CASSYRRDRATDTQYF	TGTGCCAGCAGTTACCGCCGGGACAGAGCCACAGATACGCAGTATTTT
TRBD2	TRBV2	.	TRBJ2-7	CASRTGRANYEQYF	TGTGCCAGCAGAACCGGGAGGGCCAACTACGAGCAGTACTTC
TRBD2	TRBV18	.	TRBJ2-1	CASSERGQVSEQFF	TGTGCCAGCTCCGAGCGGGGTCAGGTCAGTGAGCAGTTCTTC
.	TRBV6-5	few	TRBJ2-1	CASSRSVDEQFF	TGTGCCAGCAGCCGGAGTGTAGATGAGCAGTTCTTC
TRBD1	TRBV29-1	few	TRBJ1-2	CSVPRQGPYGYTF	TGCAGCGTTCCCCGACAGGGTCCCTATGGCTACACCTTC
.	TRBV27	.	TRBJ2-7	CASSRSGAYEQYF	TGTGCCAGCAGTCGGTCCGGCGCCTACGAGCAGTACTTC
.	TRBV5-1	few	TRBJ2-3	CASAEGRATDTQYF	TGCGCCAGCGCCGAGGGAAGGGCCACAGATACGCAGTATTTT
.	TRBV9	.	TRBJ1-4	CASSPLGLFGEKLFF	TGTGCCAGCAGCCCCTTAGGACTATTTGGCGAAAAACTGTTTTTT
.	TRBV18	.	TRBJ1-1	CASSPTTGNTEAFF	TGTGCCAGCTCACCGACGACAGGGAACACTGAAGCTTTCTTT
.	TRBV2	.	TRBJ2-1	CASSTPGRRNEQFF	TGTGCCAGCAGTACACCGGGACGGAGGAATGAGCAGTTCTTC
.	TRBV7-2	.	TRBJ1-2	CASSFPGNYGYTF	TGTGCCAGCAGCTTTCCCGGCAACTATGGCTACACCTTC